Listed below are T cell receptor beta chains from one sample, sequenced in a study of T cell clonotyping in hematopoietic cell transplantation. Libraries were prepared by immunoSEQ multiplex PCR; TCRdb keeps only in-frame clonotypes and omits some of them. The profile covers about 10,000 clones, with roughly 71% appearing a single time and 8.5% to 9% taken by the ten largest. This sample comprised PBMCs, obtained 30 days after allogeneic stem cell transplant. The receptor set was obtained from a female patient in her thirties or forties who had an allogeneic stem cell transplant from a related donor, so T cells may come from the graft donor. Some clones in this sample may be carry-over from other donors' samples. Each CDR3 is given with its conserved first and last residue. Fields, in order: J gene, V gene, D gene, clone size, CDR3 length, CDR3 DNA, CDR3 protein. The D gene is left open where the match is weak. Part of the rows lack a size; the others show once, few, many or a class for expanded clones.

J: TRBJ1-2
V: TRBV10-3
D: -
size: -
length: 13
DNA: TGTGCCATCAGGGGGACGGGAAACTATGGCTACACCTTC
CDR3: CAIRGTGNYGYTF

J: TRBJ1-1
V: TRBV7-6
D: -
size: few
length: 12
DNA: TGTGCCAGCAGCTACCAGGGATCTGAAGCTTTCTTT
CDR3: CASSYQGSEAFF

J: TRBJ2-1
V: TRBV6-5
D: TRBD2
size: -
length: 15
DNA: TGTGCCAGCAGACCTACTAGCGGAACCTACAATGAGCAGTTCTTC
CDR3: CASRPTSGTYNEQFF

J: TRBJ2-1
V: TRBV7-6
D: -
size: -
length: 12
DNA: TGTGCCAGCAGCCATCCCGGGGATGAGCAGTTCTTC
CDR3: CASSHPGDEQFF

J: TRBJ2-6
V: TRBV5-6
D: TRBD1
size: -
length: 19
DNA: TGTGACAGCAGCGAAGTAGGGGACAGCTTCAGCTCTGGGGCCAACGTCCTGACTTTC
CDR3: CDSSEVGDSFSSGANVLTF

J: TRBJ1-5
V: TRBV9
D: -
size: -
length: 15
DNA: TGTGCCAGCAGCCCGGGGGGGACCAAAGATCAGCCCCAGCATTTT
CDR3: CASSPGGTKDQPQHF

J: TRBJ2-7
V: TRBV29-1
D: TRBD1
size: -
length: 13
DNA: TGCAGCGTGAACCGGGACAGCGACTACGAGCAGTACTTC
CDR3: CSVNRDSDYEQYF

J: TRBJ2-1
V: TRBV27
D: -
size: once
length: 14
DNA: TGTGCCAGCAGTTTGGCATTACATTACAATGAGCAGTTCTTC
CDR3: CASSLALHYNEQFF

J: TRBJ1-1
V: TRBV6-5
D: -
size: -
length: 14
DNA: TGTGCCAGCAGCGGGAGAAGCATGAACACTGAAGCTTTCTTT
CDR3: CASSGRSMNTEAFF

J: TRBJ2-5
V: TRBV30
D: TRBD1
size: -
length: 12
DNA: TGTGCCTGGACGACAGGGGACGAGACCCAGTACTTC
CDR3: CAWTTGDETQYF

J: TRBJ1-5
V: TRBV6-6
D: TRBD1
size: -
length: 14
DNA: TGTGCCAGCAGCGAAACAGGGGAAAGTCAGCCCCAGCATTTT
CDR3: CASSETGESQPQHF

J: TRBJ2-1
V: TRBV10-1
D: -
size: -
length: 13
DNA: TGCGCCAGCAGTGAGTGGCAGTACAATGAGCAGTTCTTC
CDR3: CASSEWQYNEQFF

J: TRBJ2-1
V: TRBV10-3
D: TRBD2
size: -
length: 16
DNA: TGTGCCATCACTAGCACCCTAGCGGGAGGAATCAATGAGCAGTTCTTC
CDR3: CAITSTLAGGINEQFF

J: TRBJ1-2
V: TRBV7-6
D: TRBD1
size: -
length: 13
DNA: TGTGCCAGCAGCCTACAGGGGTCAGAGGGCTACACCTTC
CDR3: CASSLQGSEGYTF

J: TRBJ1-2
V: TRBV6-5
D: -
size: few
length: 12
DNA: TGTGCCACCGGGGGGGGGAACTATGGCTACACCTTC
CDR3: CATGGGNYGYTF

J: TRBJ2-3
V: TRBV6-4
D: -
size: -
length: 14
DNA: TGTGCCAGCAGTGACGGGGGACACACAGATACGCAGTATTTT
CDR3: CASSDGGHTDTQYF

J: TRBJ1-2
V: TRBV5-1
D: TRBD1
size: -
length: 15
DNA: TGCGCCAGCAGCTCCGGGACAGGGAGGGGCTATGGCTACACCTTC
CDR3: CASSSGTGRGYGYTF

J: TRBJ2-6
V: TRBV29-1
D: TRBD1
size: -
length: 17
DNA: TGCAGCGTTGGGGGGACAGGGGGCTTCTCTGGGGCCAACGTCCTGACTTTC
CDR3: CSVGGTGGFSGANVLTF

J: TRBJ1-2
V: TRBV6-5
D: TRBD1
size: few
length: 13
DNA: TGTGCCAGCAGCCGGGGACAGGGGGGCGGCTACACCTTC
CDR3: CASSRGQGGGYTF

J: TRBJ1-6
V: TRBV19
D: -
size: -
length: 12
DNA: TGTGCCAGTAGAGACCGGAATTCACCCCTCCACTTT
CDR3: CASRDRNSPLHF

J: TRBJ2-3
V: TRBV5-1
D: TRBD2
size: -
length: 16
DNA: TGCGCCAGCAGCTTGGTGCTAGCGGGAGGTACAGATACGCAGTATTTT
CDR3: CASSLVLAGGTDTQYF

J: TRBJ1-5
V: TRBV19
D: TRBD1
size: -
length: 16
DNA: TGTGCCAGTAGGAAGGGGGGACAGGGTATAGGTCAGCCCCAGCATTTT
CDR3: CASRKGGQGIGQPQHF

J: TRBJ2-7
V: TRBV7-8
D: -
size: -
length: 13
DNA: TGTGCCAGCAGCTTAGGGGCTACCTACGAGCAGTACTTC
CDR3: CASSLGATYEQYF

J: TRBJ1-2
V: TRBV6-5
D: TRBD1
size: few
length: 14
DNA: TGTGCCAGCTGTAAGAACAGGGGTGTCTATGGCTACACCTTC
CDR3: CASCKNRGVYGYTF

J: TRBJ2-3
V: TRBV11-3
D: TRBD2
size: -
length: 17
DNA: TGTGCCAGCAGCCGTGGACTAGCGGGAGACCTCACAGATACGCAGTATTTT
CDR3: CASSRGLAGDLTDTQYF

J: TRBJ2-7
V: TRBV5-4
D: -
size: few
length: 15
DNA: TGTGCCAGCAGCTCCACCCAGGGAAACTCCTACGAGCAGTACTTC
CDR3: CASSSTQGNSYEQYF